The present TCR beta chain was sequenced within a study of blood T cell repertoires in COVID-19. At the level of the study: Sites across the United States, Italy and Spain contributed samples from acute and convalescent COVID-19.

TCRdb's table, derived via immunoSEQ multiplex PCR, lists solely in-frame clones and lacks some. This table holds approximately 220,000 clones, about 90% found once. The CDR3 loop spans 14 amino acids. After removal of 7 bases from V and 0 bases from J, the junction contained 4 bases not matched to a gene. Germline CDR1 MNHEY, CDR2 SVGAGI. The chain uses TRBV6-5 and TRBJ2-3; 7 bases map to TRBD1. Material: PBMCs or T cells enriched from blood (not recorded which). This receptor was identified in a man aged 25 to 45 who had been exposed to COVID-19. The CDR3: CASNPTGSTDTQYF. CDR3 nucleotide sequence: TGTGCCAGCAACCCGACAGGGAGCACAGATACGCAGTATTTT.